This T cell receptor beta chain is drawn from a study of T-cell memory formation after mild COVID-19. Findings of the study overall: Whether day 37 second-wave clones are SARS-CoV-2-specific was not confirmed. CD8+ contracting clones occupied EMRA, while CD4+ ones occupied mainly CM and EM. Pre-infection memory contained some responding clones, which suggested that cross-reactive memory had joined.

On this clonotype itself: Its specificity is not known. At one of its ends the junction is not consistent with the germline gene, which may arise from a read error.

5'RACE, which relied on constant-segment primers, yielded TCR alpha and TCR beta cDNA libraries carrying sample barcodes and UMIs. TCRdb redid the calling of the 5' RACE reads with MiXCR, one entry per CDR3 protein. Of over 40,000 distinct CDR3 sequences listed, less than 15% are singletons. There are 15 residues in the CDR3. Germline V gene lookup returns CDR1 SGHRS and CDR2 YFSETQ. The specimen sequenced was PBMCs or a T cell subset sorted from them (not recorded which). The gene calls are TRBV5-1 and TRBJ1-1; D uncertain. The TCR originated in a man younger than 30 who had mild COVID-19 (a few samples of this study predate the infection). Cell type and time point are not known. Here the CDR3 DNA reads TGCGCCAGCAGCTTGGATCCCGCTGGCCTCACTAAAGCTTTCTTT. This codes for CASSLDPAGLTKAFF.